This TCR beta chain was captured by sequencing in a study of metastatic and nonmetastatic thyroid tumors. The wider study: Repertoires were compared across blood and tumor or nodule tissue from malignant and benign thyroid patients.

This clone is classed as medium-sized. V lost 1 base and J lost 0, with 9 bases in between. The CDR3 has 15 amino acids. Germline V CDR1 and CDR2: SGHTA, FQGNSA. TCRdb re-called the PCR reads through MiXCR. The sample records 30,000 to 40,000 clones, around a sixth being singletons. Each patient went into thyroid surgery without having received any treatment. The chain carries TRBV7-2 and TRBJ1-1; D is unresolved. What was sequenced was blood. The TCR sequence derives from a female donor with papillary thyroid cancer or a benign thyroid nodule (not recorded which). Some clones in this sample may be carry-over from other donors' samples. The CDR3 here is CASSLDPGMNTEAFF. CDR3 DNA: TGTGCCAGCAGCTTAGACCCGGGCATGAACACTGAAGCTTTCTTT.